This T cell receptor (beta chain) stems from a study of healthy donors' naive CD4 and CD8 T cells. TCR libraries were built from approximately 490 ng of total RNA by linear amplification. One entry per CDR3 protein results from TCRdb running MiXCR on the reads. Of 200,000 or so distinct CDR3 sequences listed, over 60% are singletons. V gave up 4 bases and J gave up 3 bases, with 13 bases separating them. CDR1 is KGHDR, CDR2 SFDVKD, per germline. This CDR3 has 15 residues. Naive CD4+ cells were sorted as CD4+CD8-CD45RO-CD45RA+; naive CD8+ as CD8+CD4-CD45RA+CD27bright. This TCR came from a pool of human donors in good health; the sample pools cells from several healthy donors. This chain uses TRBV24-1 with TRBJ2-3; the D is unclear. Sequences were obtained from naive CD4+ and CD8+ T cells sorted from blood, pooled from several donors. The CDR3 DNA reads TGTGCCACCAGTGACCCCAGCGCCTCGACAGATACGCAGTATTTT. Translated, it gives CATSDPSASTDTQYF.